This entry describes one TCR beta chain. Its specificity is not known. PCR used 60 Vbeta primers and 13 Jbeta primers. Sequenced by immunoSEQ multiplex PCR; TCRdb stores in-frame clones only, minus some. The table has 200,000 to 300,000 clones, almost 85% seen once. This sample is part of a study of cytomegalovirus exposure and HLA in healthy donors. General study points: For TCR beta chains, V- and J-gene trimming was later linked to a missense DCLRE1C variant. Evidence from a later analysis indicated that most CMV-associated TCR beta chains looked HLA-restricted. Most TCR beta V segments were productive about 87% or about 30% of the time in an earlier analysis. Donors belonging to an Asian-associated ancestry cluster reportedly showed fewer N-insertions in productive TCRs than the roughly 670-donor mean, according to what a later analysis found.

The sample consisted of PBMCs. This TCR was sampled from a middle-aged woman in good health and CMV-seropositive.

CDR3 in amino acids: CASSPVPTSGRPSYNEQFF. Written as DNA, the CDR3 is TGTGCCAGCAGCCCAGTCCCGACTAGCGGGAGACCCTCCTACAATGAGCAGTTCTTC. The chain is built from TRBV7-6 and TRBJ2-1; TRBD2 matches at 12 bases. The germline gives CDR1 SGHVS, CDR2 FNYEAQ. This CDR3 has 19 amino acids. Trimming removed 5 bases from V and 0 bases from J; junction bases left unmatched: 11.